The rows below give T cell receptor beta chains drawn from one sample of a study of blood T cell repertoires in COVID-19. Sequenced by immunoSEQ multiplex PCR; TCRdb stores in-frame clones only, minus some. The table records around 170,000 clones, around four fifths of them present only once. Source material: PBMCs or T cells enriched from blood (not recorded which). The receptors originated from a woman aged 45 to 65 who had recovered from COVID-19. Each CDR3 is given with its conserved first and last residue. Fields, in order: CDR3 DNA, CDR3 protein, J gene, V gene, clone size, D gene. D genes are given only for firm matches. Size is omitted from some rows. Given values are once, few, many or a class for expanded clones.

CDR3nt: TGTGCCACCACTGAGGGACAGGTCAAAACTAACTATGGCTACACCTTC
CDR3aa: CATTEGQVKTNYGYTF
j_gene: TRBJ1-2
v_gene: TRBV24-1
abundance: .
d_gene: TRBD1

CDR3nt: TGTGCCAGCAGCTCGACAGGGGCGTCGGGCAATCAGCCCCAGCATTTT
CDR3aa: CASSSTGASGNQPQHF
j_gene: TRBJ1-5
v_gene: TRBV7-2
abundance: once
d_gene: TRBD1

CDR3nt: TGTGCCAGCAGTTACCGGACTAGCGGGAGCGGAGATACGCAGTATTTT
CDR3aa: CASSYRTSGSGDTQYF
j_gene: TRBJ2-3
v_gene: TRBV6-5
abundance: .
d_gene: TRBD2

CDR3nt: TGTGCCAGTAGTCAGGTCGTTATCTCTGGAAACACCATATATTTT
CDR3aa: CASSQVVISGNTIYF
j_gene: TRBJ1-3
v_gene: TRBV19
abundance: .
d_gene: .

CDR3nt: TGTGCCACCAGCAGAGATACAAACAGGAATGAAAAACTGTTTTTT
CDR3aa: CATSRDTNRNEKLFF
j_gene: TRBJ1-4
v_gene: TRBV15
abundance: .
d_gene: .

CDR3nt: TGTGCCAGCAGCCTTCGCTCGTATGGGGCCCCGAACACTGAAGCTTTCTTT
CDR3aa: CASSLRSYGAPNTEAFF
j_gene: TRBJ1-1
v_gene: TRBV11-2
abundance: .
d_gene: .

CDR3nt: TGTGCCAGCTCACCACGGCCAGAAGGCTACACCTTC
CDR3aa: CASSPRPEGYTF
j_gene: TRBJ1-2
v_gene: TRBV18
abundance: many
d_gene: .

CDR3nt: TGTGCCAGCAGCTTAGGTACAGGGGTTGAAAAACTGTTTTTT
CDR3aa: CASSLGTGVEKLFF
j_gene: TRBJ1-4
v_gene: TRBV7-9
abundance: .
d_gene: TRBD1

CDR3nt: TGTGCCAGCAGTTACGCCTGGACTAGCGGGAGTCGGTCCCTCTACGAGCAGTACTTC
CDR3aa: CASSYAWTSGSRSLYEQYF
j_gene: TRBJ2-7
v_gene: TRBV6-2/TRBV6-3
abundance: .
d_gene: TRBD2

CDR3nt: TGTGCCAGCAGTTTTGGAGGATACACTGAAGCTTTCTTT
CDR3aa: CASSFGGYTEAFF
j_gene: TRBJ1-1
v_gene: TRBV12-3/TRBV12-4
abundance: .
d_gene: .

CDR3nt: TGTGCCAGCAGCTTAGATTCCGGGACAGCCACCTACGAGCAGTACTTC
CDR3aa: CASSLDSGTATYEQYF
j_gene: TRBJ2-7
v_gene: TRBV11-3
abundance: .
d_gene: TRBD1

CDR3nt: TGTGCCAGCAGCTCAAGGGACAGGGGCTACGAGCAGTACTTC
CDR3aa: CASSSRDRGYEQYF
j_gene: TRBJ2-7
v_gene: TRBV11-3
abundance: .
d_gene: TRBD1

CDR3nt: TGTGCCACCAGCAGAGATAGCCTATCTGGGGCCAACGTCCTGACTTTC
CDR3aa: CATSRDSLSGANVLTF
j_gene: TRBJ2-6
v_gene: TRBV15
abundance: few
d_gene: .

CDR3nt: TGTGCCGGATCGGCCGTGGACGGGGGCAATCAGCCCCAGCATTTT
CDR3aa: CAGSAVDGGNQPQHF
j_gene: TRBJ1-5
v_gene: TRBV28
abundance: .
d_gene: .

CDR3nt: TGTGCCAGCAGTGAAGCCGCGGCGGGGAGGAATGAGCAGTTCTTC
CDR3aa: CASSEAAAGRNEQFF
j_gene: TRBJ2-1
v_gene: TRBV6-1
abundance: .
d_gene: .

CDR3nt: TGTGCCAGCAGTGAGGTGCCAGGCGGGGGGGGAGAGCAGTACTTC
CDR3aa: CASSEVPGGGGEQYF
j_gene: TRBJ2-7
v_gene: TRBV2
abundance: few
d_gene: TRBD2

CDR3nt: TGTGCCAGCAGCCAATCGGACACCTTCAGAGAGACCCAGTACTTC
CDR3aa: CASSQSDTFRETQYF
j_gene: TRBJ2-5
v_gene: TRBV14
abundance: .
d_gene: .

CDR3nt: TGTGCCAGCAGTGGACAGGGGAGGAATCGCGAGCAGTACTTC
CDR3aa: CASSGQGRNREQYF
j_gene: TRBJ2-7
v_gene: TRBV6-6
abundance: .
d_gene: TRBD1

CDR3nt: TGTGCCAGCAGCCAAGAAAACCTAGCGGGACCGACCTACGAGCAGTACTTC
CDR3aa: CASSQENLAGPTYEQYF
j_gene: TRBJ2-7
v_gene: TRBV4-2
abundance: .
d_gene: TRBD2

CDR3nt: TGTGCCAGCAGGGGACAGCACACCATCTATGGCTACACCTTC
CDR3aa: CASRGQHTIYGYTF
j_gene: TRBJ1-2
v_gene: TRBV25-1
abundance: .
d_gene: TRBD1

CDR3nt: TGTGCCAGCAGCCAGAACAGCCAAGAGACCCAGTACTTC
CDR3aa: CASSQNSQETQYF
j_gene: TRBJ2-5
v_gene: TRBV14
abundance: .
d_gene: .

CDR3nt: TGTGCCAGCAGCTCCTCTCCGGGACTAGGGAGTGACGGGGAGCTGTTTTTT
CDR3aa: CASSSSPGLGSDGELFF
j_gene: TRBJ2-2
v_gene: TRBV7-9
abundance: once
d_gene: TRBD2

CDR3nt: TGTGCCAGCAGCTTGAGGGGTGGCTACACCTTC
CDR3aa: CASSLRGGYTF
j_gene: TRBJ1-2
v_gene: TRBV5-6
abundance: .
d_gene: .

CDR3nt: TGTGCCAGTAGACAACAGGGCGGGGGCACTGAAGCTTTCTTT
CDR3aa: CASRQQGGGTEAFF
j_gene: TRBJ1-1
v_gene: TRBV19
abundance: .
d_gene: .